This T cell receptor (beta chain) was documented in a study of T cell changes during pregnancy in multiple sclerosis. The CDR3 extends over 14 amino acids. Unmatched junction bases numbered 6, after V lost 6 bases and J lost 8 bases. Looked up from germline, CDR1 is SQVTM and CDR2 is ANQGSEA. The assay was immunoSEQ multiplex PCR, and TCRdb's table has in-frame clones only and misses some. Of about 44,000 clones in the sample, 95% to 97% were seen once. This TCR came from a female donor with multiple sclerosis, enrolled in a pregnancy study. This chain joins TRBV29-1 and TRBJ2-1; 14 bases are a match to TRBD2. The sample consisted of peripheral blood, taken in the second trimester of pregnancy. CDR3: CSVGTSGSMDEQFF. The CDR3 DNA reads TGCAGCGTCGGGACTAGCGGGAGCATGGATGAGCAGTTCTTC.